The next 25 T cell receptor beta chains were all read from a single sample in a study of vaccination effects on CD4 cells after COVID-19 (dated by TCRdb to the early 2020s). The library relied on the immunoSEQ multiplex PCR assay. TCRdb stores this immuneACCESS table with in-frame sequences only. Part of the clones is absent; in the studies checked, under half of the shortfall reflects unresolved V genes, and no reason is known for the rest. The sample profile shows 65,000 to 85,000 clones; 80% of them were found once. Roughly an eighth of the sample is held by the ten biggest clonotypes. No antigen has been identified for these receptors. In the ViraFEST assay, PBMC were stimulated with viral peptide pools, and TCR sequencing was then used to find antigen-specific CD4+ T cell clonotypes based on their expansion. After about 10 days of culture, CD4+ T cells were isolated with the EasySep CD4+ T cell isolation kit. Negative nucleocapsid antibody results before and after vaccination confirmed that the healthy vaccine recipients had no prior SARS-CoV-2 infection.

Here the sequenced sample was CD4+ T cells from PBMCs cultured with SARS-CoV-2 spike peptides, taken before COVID-19 vaccination. The cell subset or site label, read with the paper, signifies: SARS-CoV-2 spike overlapping peptide pool stimulation. The receptors were gathered from a human donor who received a COVID-19 vaccine.

V is TRBV15 and J is TRBJ2-3; TRBD2 aligns across 9 bases. The CDR3 is 13 residues long. CDR1 is LNHNV and CDR2 is YYDKDF in the germline V gene (reference sequence). J was trimmed by 3 bases and V by 7 bases; bases with no gene match: 2. The CDR3 DNA sequence: TGTGCCACCATGGCGGGGGGGACAGATACGCAGTATTTT. As protein: CATMAGGTDTQYF.

The CDR3 reads CASSSQGGETQYF. CDR3 nucleotides: TGCGCCAGCAGCTCACAGGGAGGAGAGACCCAGTACTTC. The chain carries TRBV5-1 and TRBJ2-5; either TRBD1 or TRBD2 may supply D (6 bases each). CDR1 SGHRS and CDR2 YFSETQ come from the germline V gene. The CDR3 is made up of 13 amino acids. Trimming cost V 3 bases and J 4 bases, with 10 bases left between them.

The chain has TRBV11-3 and TRBJ2-1; 9 nucleotides agree with TRBD1. The CDR3 sequence is 16 residues long. The ends lost 1 base at V and 9 bases at J; junction bases unmatched: 10. Germline lookup yields CDR1 SGHNT and CDR2 YENEEA. The CDR3 DNA is TGTGCCAGCAGCTTAGGGCTCGGACAGGGGAGGGGTGAGCAGTTCTTC. This translates into CASSLGLGQGRGEQFF.

The chain has TRBV11-1 and TRBJ1-2; TRBD1 aligns across 8 bases. The CDR3 is 16 residues long. Per germline, CDR1 SGHAT and CDR2 FQDESV (reference sequence). V was clipped by 1 base and J by 1 base; unmatched bases: 5. The CDR3 nucleotides read TGTGCCAGCAGCTTAGGAGGACAGGGAGGTAACTATGGCTACACCTTC. Translated, it gives CASSLGGQGGNYGYTF. Drawing the rest from reference TRBV11-1 and TRBJ1-2, the complete variable domain is EAEVAQSPRYKITEKSQAVAFWCDPISGHATLYWYRQILGQGPELLVQFQDESVVDDSQLPKDRFSAERLKGVDSTLKIQPAELGDSAMYLCASSLGGQGGNYGYTFGSGTRLTVV.

The V and J genes are TRBV6-5 and TRBJ2-3; D is ambiguous. The germline V gene encodes CDR1 MNHEY and CDR2 SVGAGI. V was cut by 5 bases and J by 11 bases, with 17 bases left in between. The CDR3 covers 13 residues. The CDR3 spells CASSIGRTFLQYF. CDR3 DNA: TGTGCCAGCAGTATCGGACGCACCTTTCTGCAGTATTTT.

The table lists this clone with a count of one. The chain is built from TRBV28 and TRBJ1-2; D unresolved. This CDR3 has 14 residues. Trimming stripped 2 bases from V and 6 bases from J, with 13 bases between. Germline loops: CDR1 MDHEN, CDR2 SYDVKM. CDR3 bases: TGTGCCAGCAGTTTAAAGGGCAGGTGGGATGGCTACACCTTC. Its protein is CASSLKGRWDGYTF.

The V gene is TRBV19, the J gene TRBJ2-3, with D tentatively TRBD1 (5 bases). The CDR3 is 15 amino acids. In germline, CDR1 is LNHDA, CDR2 SQIVND (reference sequence). V was trimmed by 3 bases and J by 3 bases, leaving 13 bases between them. As DNA, the CDR3 is TGTGCCAGTAGTATCGGACAACCCCGGACAGATACGCAGTATTTT. As protein: CASSIGQPRTDTQYF.

The V and J genes are TRBV7-2 and TRBJ2-1; D ambiguous. The germline V gene encodes CDR1 SGHTA and CDR2 FQGNSA. The CDR3 contains 16 residues. Trimming cost V 8 bases and J 0 bases, with 17 bases left between them. The CDR3 nucleotides are TGTGCCAGCGGAAGGATTCAGACCCGCTCCTACAATGAGCAGTTCTTC. Protein sequence: CASGRIQTRSYNEQFF.

This sequence joins TRBV2 and TRBJ2-1; D may be TRBD1 (5 bases). The CDR3 totals 14 residues. Trimming stripped 5 bases from V and 0 bases from J, with 8 bases between. Germline V gene sequence: CDR1 SNHLY, CDR2 FYNNEI. In nucleotides, the CDR3 is TGTGCCAGCAGTACAGGAGTCTCCTACAATGAGCAGTTCTTC. Its translation: CASSTGVSYNEQFF.

V usage is TRBV15 and J usage is TRBJ2-1; no firm D call. The CDR3 runs to 13 residues. In germline, CDR1 is LNHNV, CDR2 YYDKDF (reference sequence). V was trimmed by 0 bases and J by 9 bases, leaving 9 bases between them. The CDR3 here is CATSRDRSSEQFF. The CDR3 DNA sequence: TGTGCCACCAGCAGAGATAGGAGTAGTGAGCAGTTCTTC. Full variable domain (rest looked up from reference TRBV15 and TRBJ2-1): DAMVIQNPRYQVTQFGKPVTLSCSQTLNHNVMYWYQQKSSQAPKLLFHYYDKDFNNEADTPDNFQSRRPNTSFCFLDIRSPGLGDTAMYLCATSRDRSSEQFFGPGTRLTVL.

J is TRBJ2-5 and V is TRBV6-6; TRBD2 matches at 10 bases. The CDR3 is 14 amino acids. V was clipped by 6 bases and J by 6 bases; unmatched bases: 7. Germline V CDR1 and CDR2: MNHNY, SVGAGI (reference sequence). Here the CDR3 reads CASRDSGGPQTQYF. Here the CDR3 DNA reads TGTGCCAGCAGAGATAGCGGGGGGCCCCAGACCCAGTACTTC.

J is TRBJ1-1 and V is TRBV10-1; 8 nucleotides align to TRBD1. The CDR3 covers 15 residues. Germline V gene data show CDR1 as WNHNN and CDR2 as SYGVQD (reference sequence). With V trimmed by 2 bases and J by 1 base, 3 bases remained unmatched. Written as DNA, the CDR3 is TGCGCCAGCAGTGAGAGGACAGGGAAGAACACTGAAGCTTTCTTT. Encoded protein: CASSERTGKNTEAFF.

The chain has TRBV5-1 and TRBJ2-1; D may be TRBD2 (5 bases). The germline V gene has CDR1 SGHRS and CDR2 YFSETQ. V was shortened by 1 base and J by 8 bases, with 13 bases between the two germline ends. The CDR3 sequence is 14 residues long. The CDR3 nucleotides read TGCGCCAGCAGCTTGTATAGGGAGAGGGATGAGCAGTTCTTC. Amino acids: CASSLYRERDEQFF.

The chain uses TRBV6-5 and TRBJ2-7, with a tentative D call TRBD1 (5 bases). V was pared by 7 bases and J by 2 bases, with 12 bases between. The germline CDR1 and CDR2 sequences are MNHEY and SVGAGI. This CDR3 has 13 residues. The CDR3 is CASTTARAYEQYV. CDR3 sequence (DNA): TGTGCCAGCACGACGGCCAGGGCCTACGAGCAGTACGTC.

V gene TRBV20-1 combines with J gene TRBJ2-1; TRBD2 aligns across 9 bases. CDR1 is DFQATT and CDR2 is SNEGSKA in the germline V gene (reference sequence). The CDR3 consists of 15 residues. The V and J ends lost 3 bases and 2 bases, in that order; junction bases with no gene match: 5. This CDR3 is CSASDSGGTYNEQFF. The DNA of the CDR3 is TGCAGTGCTAGTGATAGCGGGGGTACCTACAATGAGCAGTTCTTC.

The V and J genes are TRBV14 and TRBJ2-3, with a tentative D call TRBD1 (6 bases). The CDR3 has 12 amino acids. CDR1 is SGHDN, CDR2 FVKESK, per germline. Trimming pared 9 bases from V and 8 bases from J, leaving 15 bases between. The CDR3 DNA reads as TGTGCCAGTGGATGGGGGCAGGGTACGCAGTATTTT. Translated: CASGWGQGTQYF.

This chain joins TRBV6-4 and TRBJ2-5, with 12 nucleotides matching TRBD2. CDR3 length equals 16 residues. The germline gives CDR1 MRHNA, CDR2 SNTAGT. V was clipped by 5 bases and J by 5 bases; unmatched bases: 9. As DNA, the CDR3 is TGTGCCAGCAGTTATAATCTAGCGGGGGGGCTGGAGACCCAGTACTTC. Amino acids: CASSYNLAGGLETQYF.

V is TRBV30 and J is TRBJ2-1; D is possibly TRBD1 or TRBD2 (6 bases each). V gave up 0 bases and J gave up 3 bases, with 9 bases separating them. The CDR3 loop spans 14 amino acids. Germline CDR1 is GTSNPN and CDR2 is SVGIG (reference sequence). The CDR3 sequence is CAWSVRGLYNEQFF. CDR3 coding DNA: TGTGCCTGGAGTGTACGGGGGCTCTACAATGAGCAGTTCTTC.

The V call is TRBV19, the J call TRBJ1-4; TRBD1 matches at 8 bases. This CDR3 has 14 amino acids. CDR1 is LNHDA and CDR2 is SQIVND in the germline V gene (reference sequence). Trimming took 2 bases from V and 8 from J; bases not matched to a gene: 4. In DNA form, the CDR3 reads TGTGCCAGTAGTATACAGGGGGCGAGAGAAAAACTGTTTTTT. The encoded protein is CASSIQGAREKLFF.

This clone was seen a single time. The chain joins TRBV7-8 to TRBJ2-3, with TRBD1 matching 7 bases. The CDR3 is 14 residues long. V gave up 5 bases and J gave up 5 bases; unmatched junction bases: 7. Germline-derived CDR1 and CDR2 are SGHVS and FQNEAQ. CDR3 in amino acids: CASSLRTGQDTQYF. Written as DNA, the CDR3 is TGTGCCAGCAGCCTACGGACAGGTCAAGATACGCAGTATTTT.

CDR3 protein: CASSLGGTGDSPLHF. In nucleotides, the CDR3 is TGCGCCAGCAGCTTGGGGGGGACAGGGGATTCACCCCTCCACTTT. The V call is TRBV5-1, the J call TRBJ1-6, with 10 nucleotides matching TRBD1. Germline CDR1 and CDR2: SGHRS and YFSETQ. CDR3 length: 15 residues. After removal of 0 bases from V and 8 bases from J, the junction contained 2 bases not matched to a gene.

This chain connects TRBV19 to TRBJ1-5; 7 bases map to TRBD1. CDR1 is LNHDA, CDR2 SQIVND, per germline (reference sequence). This CDR3 comprises 14 residues. Unmatched junction bases numbered 7, after V lost 9 bases and J lost 2 bases. The CDR3 sequence is CASDDRVRNQPQHF. The CDR3 DNA follows: TGTGCCAGCGATGACAGGGTTCGCAATCAGCCCCAGCATTTT. The whole variable domain, remainder taken from reference TRBV19 and TRBJ1-5, is DGGITQSPKYLFRKEGQNVTLSCEQNLNHDAMYWYRQDPGQGLRLIYYSQIVNDFQKGDIAEGYSVSREKKESFPLTVTSAQKNPTAFYLCASDDRVRNQPQHFGDGTRLSIL.

The chain has TRBV3-1 (or the pseudogene TRBV3-2) and TRBJ2-2; D is possibly TRBD1 or TRBD2 (5 bases each). The germline V gene has CDR1 LGHDT and CDR2 YNNKEL (reference sequence). Trimming left V 3 bases short and J 5 bases short, with 19 bases between. CDR3 length equals 17 residues. CDR3 coding DNA: TGTGCCAGCAGCCAGGGGGATGGCACCCGAGGGACCGGGGAGCTGTTTTTT. Protein sequence: CASSQGDGTRGTGELFF.

The CDR3 here is CASKLAGGTDTQYF. CDR3 coding DNA: TGTGCCAGCAAACTAGCGGGGGGTACAGATACGCAGTATTTT. The chain uses TRBV7-9 and TRBJ2-3, with 12 nucleotides matching TRBD2. The CDR3 spans 14 residues. Trimming removed 7 bases from V and 3 bases from J; junction bases left unmatched: 2. Per the germline V gene, CDR1 is SEHNR and CDR2 is FQNEAQ (reference sequence).

The rearrangement joins TRBV9 to TRBJ2-7; D is possibly TRBD1 or TRBD2 (6 bases each). Germline V lookup: CDR1 SGDLS, CDR2 YYNGEE. This CDR3 region has 15 residues. Trimming cost V 7 bases and J 1 base, with 18 bases left between them. CDR3 amino acids: CASALQGRGSYEQYV. Here the CDR3 DNA reads TGTGCCAGCGCCTTACAGGGACGGGGGTCCTACGAGCAGTACGTC.